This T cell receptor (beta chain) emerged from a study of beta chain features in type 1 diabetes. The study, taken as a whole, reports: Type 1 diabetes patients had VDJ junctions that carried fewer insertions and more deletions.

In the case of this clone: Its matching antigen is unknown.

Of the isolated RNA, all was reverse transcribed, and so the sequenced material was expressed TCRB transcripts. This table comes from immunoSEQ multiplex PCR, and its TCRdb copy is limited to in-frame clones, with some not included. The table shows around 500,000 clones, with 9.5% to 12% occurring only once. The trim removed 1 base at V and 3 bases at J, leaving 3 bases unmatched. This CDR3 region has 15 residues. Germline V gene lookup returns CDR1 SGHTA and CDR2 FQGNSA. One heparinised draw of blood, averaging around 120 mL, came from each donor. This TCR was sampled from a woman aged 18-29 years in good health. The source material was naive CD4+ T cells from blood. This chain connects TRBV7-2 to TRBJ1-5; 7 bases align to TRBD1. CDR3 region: CASSLGDRINQPQHF. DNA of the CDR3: TGTGCCAGCAGCTTAGGGGACAGAATCAATCAGCCCCAGCATTTT.